The T cell receptor (beta chain) under discussion was sequenced for a study of T cells and Merkel cell carcinoma outcomes (dated by TCRdb to 2019 to 2021). For the wider study: The study looked at whether the tumor T-cell repertoire and T-cell density could predict clinical outcome in patients with Merkel cell carcinoma. Beyond this particular receptor, the publication reports: Clinical outcomes in Merkel cell carcinoma patients were reported to be predicted by T-cell repertoire features combined with T-cell density.

Relative to its sample, this clone is hyperexpanded (1% or more). It lacks a known antigen. Base-call qualities are not available, and no considerably larger clone is one nucleotide away. Library method: the immunoSEQ multiplex PCR assay. TCRdb mirrors the immuneACCESS table, restricted to in-frame sequences. Some clones are absent from its copies; in checked studies, under half trace to an unresolved V gene, and the reason for the others is unknown. Recorded for this sample are 470 or so clones; about 91% of them occurred a single time. Roughly 8.5% of the sample lies in the top ten. Including the terminal cysteine and phenylalanine, the CDR3 comprises 16 residues. Only the CDR3 portion is preserved as DNA: 48 bases, with reading frame beginning at the first base. The germline V gene encodes CDR1 SGHNT and CDR2 YYREEE (reference sequence). V is pruned by 2 bases and J by 4 bases, leaving 5 bases of the junction without a gene match.

The samples were taken from patients with Merkel cell carcinoma. The sequence was collected from a human donor with Merkel cell carcinoma. The rearranged segments are TRBV5-4 and TRBJ2-5; 13 bases in between match TRBD2. The specimen was tumor tissue from Merkel cell carcinoma. The CDR3 amino acid sequence is: CASSFKLAGGTETQYF. The nucleotides read TGTGCCAGCAGCTTCAAACTAGCGGGAGGGACAGAGACCCAGTACTTC.